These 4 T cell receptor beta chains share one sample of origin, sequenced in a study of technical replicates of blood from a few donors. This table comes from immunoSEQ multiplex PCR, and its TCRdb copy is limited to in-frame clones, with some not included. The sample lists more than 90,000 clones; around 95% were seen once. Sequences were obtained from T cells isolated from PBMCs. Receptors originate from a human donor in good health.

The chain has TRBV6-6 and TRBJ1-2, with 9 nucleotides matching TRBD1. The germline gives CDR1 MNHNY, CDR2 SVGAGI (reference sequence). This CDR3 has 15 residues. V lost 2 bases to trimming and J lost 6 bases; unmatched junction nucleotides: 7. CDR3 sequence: CASSYEKQGADGYTF. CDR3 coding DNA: TGTGCCAGCAGTTACGAGAAACAGGGGGCGGATGGCTACACCTTC.

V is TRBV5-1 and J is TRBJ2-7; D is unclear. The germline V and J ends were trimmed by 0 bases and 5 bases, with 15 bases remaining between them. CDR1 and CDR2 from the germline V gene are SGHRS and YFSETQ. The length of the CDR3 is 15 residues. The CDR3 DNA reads TGCGCCAGCAGCTTGGCGCGTCGCCTCTCGGACGAGCAGTACTTC. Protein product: CASSLARRLSDEQYF. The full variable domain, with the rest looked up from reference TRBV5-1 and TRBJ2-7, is KAGVTQTPRYLIKTRGQQVTLSCSPISGHRSVSWYQQTPGQGLQFLFEYFSETQRNKGNFPGRFSGRQFSNSRSEMNVSTLELGDSALYLCASSLARRLSDEQYFGPGTRLTVT.

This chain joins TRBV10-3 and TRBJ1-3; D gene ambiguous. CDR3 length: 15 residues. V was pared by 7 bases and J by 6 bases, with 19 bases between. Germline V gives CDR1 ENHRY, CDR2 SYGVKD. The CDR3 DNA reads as TGTGCCATCAACCCGGGTTGGTTTGGCGCAAACACCATATATTTT. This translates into CAINPGWFGANTIYF.

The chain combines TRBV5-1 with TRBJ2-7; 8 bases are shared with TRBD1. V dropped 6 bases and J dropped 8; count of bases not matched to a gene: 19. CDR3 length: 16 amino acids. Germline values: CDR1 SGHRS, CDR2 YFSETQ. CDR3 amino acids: CASNLGVWTGTEQQYF. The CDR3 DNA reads TGCGCCAGCAATCTTGGGGTTTGGACAGGGACGGAACAGCAGTACTTC.